These 22 T cell receptor beta chains were all obtained from the same sample, sequenced in a study of T cells in Graves' hyperthyroidism and ophthalmopathy. Amplification yielded TCR beta CDR3 regions, with RNA transcripts as the source. The TCR CDR3 first-round RT-PCR relied on the HTBI primer set. TCRdb redid the calling of the multiplex PCR reads with MiXCR, one entry per CDR3 protein. This table has about 410,000 distinct CDR3 sequences, around 15% appearing once. Sequencing input: blood. These receptors all come from a man aged 18 to 29 with Graves' ophthalmopathy.

This clonotype appeared many times. The CDR3 nucleotides read TGTGCCAGCAAGGGAGACACTGAAGCTTTCTTT. Residues: CASKGDTEAFF. The chain joins TRBV6-1 to TRBJ1-1; D call uncertain. Trimming pared 7 bases from V and 3 bases from J, leaving 6 bases between. The length of the CDR3 is 11 residues. CDR1 MNHNS and CDR2 SASEGT come from the germline V gene.

In this sample, this clonotype turned up many times. This rearrangement joins TRBV7-2 to TRBJ2-7; D may be TRBD1 (6 bases). CDR3 length: 15 residues. Germline lookup yields CDR1 SGHTA and CDR2 FQGNSA. V shed 1 base and J shed 11 bases, with 21 bases lying between them. Here the CDR3 reads CASSLERGIRFTEYF. The DNA of the CDR3 is TGTGCCAGCAGCTTAGAAAGGGGGATACGGTTTACGGAGTACTTC.

This clonotype has a handful of counts. The chain uses TRBV12-3 or TRBV12-4 and TRBJ1-3, with a weak D call TRBD1 (5 bases). V was clipped by 5 bases and J by 4 bases, with 6 bases between them. The CDR3 is made up of 12 amino acids. For the CDR3, the DNA is TGTGCCAGCAGTCGACAGGGAAACACCATATATTTT. It is translated as CASSRQGNTIYF.

This clonotype was counted many times. This sequence joins TRBV6-1 and TRBJ2-7, with D maybe TRBD2 (6 bases). Germline CDR1 reads MNHNS; CDR2 reads SASEGT. This CDR3 comprises 14 residues. V gave up 8 bases and J gave up 1 base, with 15 bases separating them. The CDR3 loop is CASQEDGGSYEQYF. The CDR3 bases are TGTGCCAGCCAGGAGGACGGGGGATCCTACGAGCAGTACTTC.

This clonotype has only a few counts. The chain has TRBV18 and TRBJ2-7, with 7 bases aligning to TRBD2. The trim removed 0 bases at V and 7 bases at J, leaving 9 bases unmatched. The CDR3 has 15 amino acids. Germline-derived CDR1 and CDR2 are KGHSH and LQKENI. CDR3 protein: CASSPPTRAGEEQYF. As DNA, the CDR3 is TGTGCCAGCTCACCACCGACGCGGGCGGGGGAGGAGCAGTACTTC.

V is TRBV24-1 and J is TRBJ2-1, with 7 bases that match TRBD2. Looked up from germline, CDR1 is KGHDR and CDR2 is SFDVKD. The CDR3 is 13 residues long. The V gene end was trimmed by 8 bases and the J gene end by 2 bases; junction bases not matched to a gene: 2. CDR3 sequence (DNA): TGTGCCACCACTAGCGGAGCCTACAATGAGCAGTTCTTC. This gives the protein CATTSGAYNEQFF.

The table lists this clonotype with many counts. The chain carries TRBV20-1 and TRBJ2-5; D is ambiguous. The CDR3 is 13 residues long. V lost 0 bases and J lost 1, with 6 bases in between. Looked up from germline, CDR1 is DFQATT and CDR2 is SNEGSKA (reference sequence). As DNA, the CDR3 is TGCAGTGCTAGAGATCTTGGCCAAGAGACCCAGTACTTC. It translates to CSARDLGQETQYF.

This clonotype was counted ten times or more. J is TRBJ2-7 and V is TRBV5-1; 7 bases fit TRBD2. The CDR3 totals 14 residues. Trimming cost V 1 base and J 2 bases; bases outside gene matches: 3. Germline CDR1 and CDR2: SGHRS and YFSETQ. This chain's CDR3 is CASSLPSGTYEQYF. In nucleotides, the CDR3 is TGCGCCAGCAGCTTGCCTAGCGGAACCTACGAGCAGTACTTC.

The chain uses TRBV11-3 and TRBJ2-2; 12 bases map to TRBD2. V was clipped by 5 bases and J by 6 bases; unmatched bases: 10. The length of the CDR3 is 17 residues. Germline CDR1 reads SGHNT; CDR2 reads YENEEA. The DNA of the CDR3 is TGTGCCAGCAGCCCAAGGCGGTCTAGCGGGGGGGCCGGGGAGCTGTTTTTT. Protein sequence: CASSPRRSSGGAGELFF.

The chain carries TRBV3-1 and TRBJ2-2, with 13 bases aligning to TRBD2. The V segment lost 4 bases and the J segment 7 bases; nucleotides outside the gene matches: 6. Germline V gene sequence: CDR1 LGHDT, CDR2 YNNKEL (reference sequence). CDR3 length: 16 residues. Here the CDR3 reads CASSPRLAGGIGELFF. The CDR3 nucleotides read TGTGCCAGCAGCCCCCGACTAGCGGGAGGAATCGGGGAGCTGTTTTTT. The full variable domain, rest sourced from reference TRBV3-1 and TRBJ2-2, is DTAVSQTPKYLVTQMGNDKSIKCEQNLGHDTMYWYKQDSKKFLKIMFSYNNKELIINETVPNRFSPKSPDKAHLNLHINSLELGDSAVYFCASSPRLAGGIGELFFGEGSRLTVL.

As concerns this clonotype: This may arise from a read error, as a much more abundant clone is one base away. The J gene is TRBJ2-3, the V gene TRBV6-2 or TRBV6-3, with TRBD2 as a possible D gene (7 bases). Per the germline V gene, CDR1 is MNHEY and CDR2 is SVGEGT. V lost 2 bases to trimming and J lost 8 bases, with 20 bases between them. This CDR3 is 16 amino acids long. In nucleotides, the CDR3 is TGTGCCAGCAGTTACGGCGGGGGCCCTCTTGCAGGTACGCAGTATTTT. Translated, it gives CASSYGGGPLAGTQYF.

This clonotype showed up many times. The chain has TRBV3-1 and TRBJ2-3; D call uncertain. With 7 bases removed from V and 0 bases from J, the gap between germline ends came to 2 bases. Germline V gene data show CDR1 as LGHDT and CDR2 as YNNKEL (reference sequence). This CDR3 is built from 11 residues. In DNA form, the CDR3 reads TGTGCCAGCATGAGCACAGATACGCAGTATTTT. The encoded protein is CASMSTDTQYF.

In its sample, this clonotype was seen many times. V gene TRBV10-2 combines with J gene TRBJ2-1; 9 nucleotides match TRBD2. The length of the CDR3 is 16 residues. J gave up 4 bases and V 0 bases, and 4 bases lay outside the gene matches. Germline-derived CDR1 and CDR2 are WSHSY and SAAADI. The CDR3 DNA reads TGCGCCAGCAGTGAGTCGACCAGCGGGGGGTACAATGAGCAGTTCTTC. Translating it yields CASSESTSGGYNEQFF.

The sample holds many counts of this clonotype. The V gene is TRBV29-1, the J gene TRBJ2-1; perhaps TRBD1 as D (5 bases). Trimming removed 4 bases from V and 12 bases from J, with 13 bases in between. CDR1 is SQVTM, CDR2 ANQGSEA, per germline. CDR3 size: 11 residues. The CDR3 region has the DNA TGCAGCGTTGTCAGGGAAGGGTCGCAGTTCTTC. This codes for CSVVREGSQFF.

There are many counts of this clonotype. The chain uses TRBV6-1 and TRBJ2-3; unclear D gene. The V end lost 7 bases, the J end lost 4 bases, and 18 bases lay between the germline ends. CDR3 length: 15 residues. Germline-derived CDR1 and CDR2 are MNHNS and SASEGT. CDR3 in DNA: TGTGCCAGCACTTCCAGAGGAGCTCCCGCAGATACGCAGTATTTT. Its protein is CASTSRGAPADTQYF.

This clonotype was seen at least ten times. The J gene is TRBJ2-3, the V gene TRBV20-1; possibly TRBD2 for D (6 bases). Germline lookup yields CDR1 DFQATT and CDR2 SNEGSKA (reference sequence). CDR3 size: 10 residues. The V end lost 7 bases, the J end lost 9 bases, and 11 bases lay between the germline ends. CDR3 DNA sequence: TGCAGTGGTAGGCGGGACACGCAGTATTTT. Translation gives CSGRRDTQYF.

This clonotype has a count of ten or more. This rearrangement joins TRBV20-1 to TRBJ2-7, with a possible D match to TRBD1 (7 bases). The CDR3 is 15 amino acids. Germline CDR1 reads DFQATT; CDR2 reads SNEGSKA (reference sequence). Between the trimmed V and J ends, which lost 5 bases and 0 bases, there was a span of 17 bases. This CDR3 is CSASGGDRASYEQYF. The CDR3 DNA reads TGCAGTGCTTCCGGGGGTGACAGGGCCTCCTACGAGCAGTACTTC.

This clonotype came up many times. This sequence joins TRBV18 and TRBJ1-5; maybe TRBD1 (6 bases). V gave up 2 bases and J gave up 9 bases, with 14 bases separating them. Germline CDR1 is KGHSH and CDR2 is LQKENI. The CDR3 sequence is 14 residues long. CDR3 loop: CASSPADRRRPQHF. In nucleotides, the CDR3 is TGTGCCAGCTCACCAGCCGACAGGCGTAGGCCCCAGCATTTT.

This clonotype was seen more than once but under ten times. The V gene is TRBV10-3, the J gene TRBJ2-3, with TRBD2 matching 12 bases. J was trimmed by 3 bases and V by 8 bases; bases with no gene match: 6. CDR3 length: 15 residues. Germline values: CDR1 ENHRY, CDR2 SYGVKD. In DNA, the CDR3 is TGTGCCATCTCTAGCGGGAGGGCTGGGACAGATACGCAGTATTTT. This sequence encodes CAISSGRAGTDTQYF.

This clonotype was recorded many times. This chain links TRBV10-3 with TRBJ2-3; 8 bases agree with TRBD1. Germline V gene sequence: CDR1 ENHRY, CDR2 SYGVKD. This CDR3 comprises 16 residues. Trimming removed 4 bases from V and 0 bases from J; junction bases left unmatched: 6. The CDR3 reads CAISGWTGPSTDTQYF. The DNA for the CDR3 is TGTGCCATCAGTGGGTGGACAGGGCCTAGCACAGATACGCAGTATTTT.

The table lists this clonotype with many counts. This chain uses TRBV5-1 with TRBJ2-3; 9 nucleotides line up with TRBD2. V lost 4 bases and J lost 3; bases outside the gene matches: 6. This CDR3 has 15 residues. Germline V CDR1 and CDR2: SGHRS, YFSETQ. CDR3 protein: CASSPGLAVTDTQYF. Here the CDR3 DNA reads TGCGCCAGCAGCCCGGGACTAGCTGTGACAGATACGCAGTATTTT.

Ten or more counts support this clonotype. This chain connects TRBV18 to TRBJ2-5, with no clear D. Between the trimmed V and J ends, which lost 3 bases and 0 bases, there was a span of 8 bases. The CDR3 is made up of 14 amino acids. Germline-derived CDR1 and CDR2 are KGHSH and LQKENI. In DNA, the CDR3 is TGTGCCAGCTCACCCCAGACGGACCAAGAGACCCAGTACTTC. Encoded protein: CASSPQTDQETQYF.